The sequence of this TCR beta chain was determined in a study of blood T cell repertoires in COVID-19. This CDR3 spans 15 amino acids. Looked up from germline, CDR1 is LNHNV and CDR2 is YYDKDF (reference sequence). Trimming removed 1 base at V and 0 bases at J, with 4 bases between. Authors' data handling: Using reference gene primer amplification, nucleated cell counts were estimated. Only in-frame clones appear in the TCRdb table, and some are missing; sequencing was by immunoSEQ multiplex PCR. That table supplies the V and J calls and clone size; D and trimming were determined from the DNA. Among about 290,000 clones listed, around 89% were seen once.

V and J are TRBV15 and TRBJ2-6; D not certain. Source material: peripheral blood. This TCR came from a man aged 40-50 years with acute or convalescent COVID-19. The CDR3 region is CATSRAGSGANVLTF. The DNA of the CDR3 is TGTGCCACCAGCAGAGCGGGCTCTGGGGCCAACGTCCTGACTTTC. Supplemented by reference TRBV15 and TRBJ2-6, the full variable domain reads DAMVIQNPRYQVTQFGKPVTLSCSQTLNHNVMYWYQQKSSQAPKLLFHYYDKDFNNEADTPDNFQSRRPNTSFCFLDIRSPGLGDTAMYLCATSRAGSGANVLTFGAGSRLTVL.